Each of the 9 T cell receptor beta chains below was sequenced from the same sample in a study of blood T cell repertoires in COVID-19. Profiling relied on immunoSEQ multiplex PCR, and the TCRdb table lists in-frame clones only, not all of them. The sample shows fewer than 120,000 clones, 75% to 80% of them seen only once. The material sequenced was peripheral blood. The receptors come from a woman at least 80 years old with active or convalescent COVID-19.

CDR3 sequence: CASSLGHPNTIYF. CDR3 DNA: TGTGCCAGCAGCCTGGGACACCCAAACACCATATATTTT. The chain links TRBV3-1 (or the pseudogene TRBV3-2) to TRBJ1-3; a possible D gene is TRBD1 (6 bases). V lost 4 bases, J lost 6 bases, and 10 bases lay in between. The germline V gene has CDR1 LGHDT and CDR2 YNNKEL (reference sequence). This CDR3 is 13 amino acids long.

This sequence joins TRBV6-6 and TRBJ1-2; D is uncertain. V was cut by 6 bases and J by 3 bases, with 17 bases left in between. CDR3 length: 15 residues. CDR1 and CDR2 from the germline V gene are MNHNY and SVGAGI (reference sequence). CDR3 DNA sequence: TGTGCCAGCAGGCACGGACTGGGGATAGACTATGGCTACACCTTC. Amino acids: CASRHGLGIDYGYTF.

J is TRBJ2-1 and V is TRBV5-4, with TRBD2 matching over 13 bases. J was trimmed by 9 bases and V by 0 bases; bases with no gene match: 6. CDR3 length: 16 amino acids. Germline CDR1 and CDR2: SGHNT and YYREEE (reference sequence). The CDR3 reads CASSLGGTSGTGEQFF. DNA for the CDR3: TGTGCCAGCAGCTTGGGAGGGACTAGCGGGACGGGTGAGCAGTTCTTC. Combining the CDR3 with reference TRBV5-4 and TRBJ2-1 gives the whole variable domain ETGVTQSPTHLIKTRGQQVTLRCSSQSGHNTVSWYQQALGQGPQFIFQYYREEENGRGNFPPRFSGLQFPNYSSELNVNALELDDSALYLCASSLGGTSGTGEQFFGPGTRLTVL.

The V and J genes are TRBV7-8 and TRBJ2-7; D not resolved. CDR1 and CDR2 from the germline V gene are SGHVS and FQNEAQ. This CDR3 comprises 12 residues. Trimming shortened V by 2 bases and J by 3 bases, and 5 bases separated the two germline ends. The CDR3 is CASSLPHYEQYF. The CDR3 DNA is TGTGCCAGCAGCTTACCCCACTACGAGCAGTACTTC.

The chain links TRBV30 to TRBJ1-5; D not certain. CDR1 is GTSNPN, CDR2 SVGIG, per germline (reference sequence). V was cut by 0 bases and J by 0 bases, with 9 bases left in between. This CDR3 comprises 15 residues. DNA for the CDR3: TGTGCCTGGAGTGTAGAGGGCCATAGCAATCAGCCCCAGCATTTT. It is translated as CAWSVEGHSNQPQHF.

This clone was counted a single time. The chain recombines TRBV28 with TRBJ2-1, with D tentatively TRBD2 (6 bases). Trimming left V 5 bases short and J 1 base short, with 18 bases between. Germline V lookup: CDR1 MDHEN, CDR2 SYDVKM. The CDR3 runs to 17 residues. The CDR3 region has the DNA TGTGCCAGCAGTCCTATCGGAGGGGCTCAATCCTACAATGAGCAGTTCTTC. The encoded protein is CASSPIGGAQSYNEQFF.

The chain couples TRBV10-3 to TRBJ2-3; D is unresolved. The V end lost 6 bases, the J end lost 4 bases, and 8 bases lay between the germline ends. CDR1 is ENHRY and CDR2 is SYGVKD in the germline V gene. The length of the CDR3 is 12 residues. Written as DNA, the CDR3 is TGTGCCATCAGGACCGACTCAGATACGCAGTATTTT. It translates to CAIRTDSDTQYF.

This chain connects TRBV20-1 to TRBJ1-1, with TRBD1 identical over 8 bases. V shed 3 bases, J shed 0 bases, and the junction held 9 bases outside the gene matches. The germline CDR1 and CDR2 sequences are DFQATT and SNEGSKA (reference sequence). The CDR3 contains 16 residues. CDR3 bases: TGCAGTGCTAGTCTCAGGGGGCAGGGCCTGAACACTGAAGCTTTCTTT. Its translation: CSASLRGQGLNTEAFF.

The chain uses TRBV3-1 (or the pseudogene TRBV3-2) and TRBJ2-1; 16 bases map to TRBD2. Trimming at V came to 0 bases and at J to 4 bases, leaving 9 bases not matched to a gene. Germline V gene lookup returns CDR1 LGHDT and CDR2 YNNKEL (reference sequence). CDR3 length: 20 amino acids. The CDR3 bases are TGTGCCAGCAGCCAAGAGGGACTAGCGGGAGGGACCCCGCTATACAATGAGCAGTTCTTC. Translating gives CASSQEGLAGGTPLYNEQFF.